What follows are 28 T cell receptor beta chains derived from one specimen sequenced in a study of T cells in narcolepsy. Libraries were prepared by immunoSEQ multiplex PCR; TCRdb keeps only in-frame clonotypes and omits some of them. The table has 25,000 to 35,000 clones, almost 90% seen once; the top ten hold around 1.2%. Sequencing input: CD45RA- memory CD4+ T cells from PBMCs. All receptors derive from a human donor with narcolepsy.

This chain connects TRBV9 to TRBJ1-1, with 7 nucleotides matching TRBD1. Germline CDR1 reads SGDLS; CDR2 reads YYNGEE. The CDR3 length is 14 residues. With 3 bases clipped from V and 2 bases from J, the junction kept 4 bases outside the gene matches. For the CDR3, the DNA is TGTGCCAGCAGCGCGAGGACAGGCAACACTGAAGCTTTCTTT. Residues: CASSARTGNTEAFF.

The chain has TRBV4-1 and TRBJ2-1, with 12 bases that match TRBD2. The CDR3 loop spans 17 amino acids. The trim removed 1 base at V and 3 bases at J, leaving 4 bases unmatched. Germline lookup yields CDR1 MGHRA and CDR2 YSYEKL. Here the CDR3 reads CASSQGLAGDSYNEQFF. The CDR3 bases are TGCGCCAGCAGCCAAGGACTAGCGGGAGATAGCTACAATGAGCAGTTCTTC.

This sequence joins TRBV5-6 and TRBJ2-7, with D tentatively TRBD1 (6 bases). The CDR3 is 13 residues long. Trimming took 4 bases from V and 3 from J, leaving 11 bases between them. Germline-derived CDR1 and CDR2 are SGHDT and YYEEEE. The CDR3 loop reads CASSLQGLYEQYF. In DNA, the CDR3 is TGTGCCAGCAGCCTACAGGGTCTCTACGAGCAGTACTTC.

This chain links TRBV28 with TRBJ2-7; D is uncertain. CDR1 and CDR2 from the germline V gene are MDHEN and SYDVKM. The CDR3 has 12 amino acids. Trimming removed 8 bases at V and 5 bases at J, with 13 bases between. The CDR3 sequence is CASGPSLHEQYF. Here the CDR3 DNA reads TGTGCCAGCGGGCCTAGTCTTCACGAGCAGTACTTC.

The chain combines TRBV7-6 with TRBJ2-6; TRBD1 agrees at 8 bases. Germline CDR1 is SGHVS and CDR2 is FNYEAQ. Trimming at V came to 0 bases and at J to 0 bases, leaving 10 bases not matched to a gene. The CDR3 extends over 20 amino acids. CDR3 amino acids: CASSLARGRGQTSGANVLTF. DNA for the CDR3: TGTGCCAGCAGCTTAGCGCGAGGCAGGGGGCAGACCTCTGGGGCCAACGTCCTGACTTTC.

This chain joins TRBV18 and TRBJ1-1; unclear D gene. The CDR3 loop spans 15 amino acids. Trimming removed 3 bases at V and 1 base at J, with 12 bases between. Germline V gene sequence: CDR1 KGHSH, CDR2 LQKENI. In DNA, the CDR3 is TGTGCCAGCTCACCGGACGGACCTCAGAACACTGAAGCTTTCTTT. This codes for CASSPDGPQNTEAFF.

The V and J genes are TRBV6-6 and TRBJ1-1; 10 bases are shared with TRBD1. This CDR3 is 16 amino acids long. CDR1 and CDR2 from the germline V gene are MNHNY and SVGAGI (reference sequence). V dropped 7 bases and J dropped 7; count of bases not matched to a gene: 15. CDR3 in amino acids: CASNDRGRVPSLEAFF. For the CDR3, the DNA is TGTGCCAGCAACGACAGGGGGCGCGTTCCTAGCCTTGAAGCTTTCTTT.

The V and J genes are TRBV2 and TRBJ1-5; D is unresolved. V was clipped by 1 base and J by 6 bases, with 7 bases between them. CDR1 SNHLY and CDR2 FYNNEI come from the germline V gene. The length of the CDR3 is 13 residues. CDR3 in DNA: TGTGCCAGCAGTGAAGAGCGAGGTCAGCCCCAGCATTTT. It specifies CASSEERGQPQHF. Using reference TRBV2 and TRBJ1-5 for the parts outside the CDR3, the full variable domain is EPEVTQTPSHQVTQMGQEVILRCVPISNHLYFYWYRQILGQKVEFLVSFYNNEISEKSEIFDDQFSVERPDGSNFTLKIRSTKLEDSAMYFCASSEERGQPQHFGDGTRLSIL.

The rearrangement links TRBV7-8 to TRBJ2-1; TRBD2 aligns across 9 bases. Per germline, CDR1 SGHVS and CDR2 FQNEAQ. V was pared by 4 bases and J by 5 bases, with 12 bases of the junction left unmatched. CDR3 size: 17 residues. Written as DNA, the CDR3 is TGTGCCAGCAGCTCAAGGATAAGCGGGGGGAGAAACAATGAGCAGTTCTTC. It encodes CASSSRISGGRNNEQFF. Complete variable domain (other parts from reference TRBV7-8 and TRBJ2-1): GAGVSQSPRYKVAKRGQDVALRCDPISGHVSLFWYQQALGQGPEFLTYFQNEAQLDKSGLPSDRFFAERPEGSVSTLKIQRTQQEDSAVYLCASSSRISGGRNNEQFFGPGTRLTVL.

For this clone: This sample also contains other DNA sequences that code for the same CDR3. The gene calls are TRBV9 and TRBJ2-1; D is uncertain. In germline, CDR1 is SGDLS, CDR2 YYNGEE. The CDR3 has 12 amino acids. Trimming cost V 0 bases and J 4 bases, with 2 bases left between them. CDR3 DNA: TGTGCCAGCAGCGTAGGGTACAATGAGCAGTTCTTC. Its translation is CASSVGYNEQFF.

V and J are TRBV6-1 and TRBJ1-1; 8 nucleotides agree with TRBD1. Germline trimming cut 7 bases from V and 7 bases from J; bases unmatched to any gene: 8. Germline CDR1 reads MNHNS; CDR2 reads SASEGT. The CDR3 is made up of 13 amino acids. The CDR3 loop reads CASTRTGRSEAFF. DNA of the CDR3: TGTGCCAGCACTAGGACAGGGCGGAGTGAAGCTTTCTTT.

The V gene is TRBV18, the J gene TRBJ2-5, with TRBD1 matching over 10 bases. V was pared by 3 bases and J by 3 bases, with 4 bases of the junction left unmatched. The CDR3 has 15 residues. Germline V gene sequence: CDR1 KGHSH, CDR2 LQKENI. The CDR3 DNA reads as TGTGCCAGCTCACCCCGGACAGGGGGGGAAGAGACCCAGTACTTC. Translated: CASSPRTGGEETQYF.

V is TRBV7-6 and J is TRBJ2-1; 8 bases agree with TRBD2. V dropped 3 bases and J dropped 5; count of bases not matched to a gene: 9. This CDR3 is 16 amino acids long. Germline loops: CDR1 SGHVS, CDR2 FNYEAQ. Here the CDR3 reads CASSLAYSGADNEQFF. The CDR3 nucleotides read TGTGCCAGCAGCTTGGCTTATAGCGGGGCAGACAATGAGCAGTTCTTC.

This chain uses TRBV10-3 with TRBJ2-1; TRBD2 matches 9 bases. Germline-derived CDR1 and CDR2 are ENHRY and SYGVKD. Trimming at V came to 3 bases and at J to 9 bases, leaving 3 bases not matched to a gene. The CDR3 contains 13 residues. The CDR3 DNA follows: TGTGCCATCAGTGACGGGACTAGCCTTGAGCAGTTCTTC. Amino acid sequence: CAISDGTSLEQFF.

The J gene is TRBJ1-1, the V gene TRBV10-2; TRBD1 agrees at 8 bases. Per germline, CDR1 WSHSY and CDR2 SAAADI. J was trimmed by 11 bases and V by 5 bases; bases with no gene match: 10. This CDR3 has 13 amino acids. CDR3 region: CASSNSQGASAFF. As DNA, the CDR3 is TGCGCCAGCAGTAACTCTCAGGGGGCGTCTGCTTTCTTT.

This chain uses TRBV5-6 with TRBJ1-6; TRBD1 might be the D (6 bases). Trimming left V 1 base short and J 5 bases short, with 10 bases between. The CDR3 consists of 15 residues. Germline-derived CDR1 and CDR2 are SGHDT and YYEEEE. The CDR3 here is CASSLLDRDNSPLHF. As DNA, the CDR3 is TGTGCCAGCAGCTTGCTGGACAGAGATAATTCACCCCTCCACTTT.

The chain combines TRBV4-2 with TRBJ1-3, with D unclear. The CDR3 runs to 15 residues. Trimming shortened V by 0 bases and J by 3 bases, and 9 bases separated the two germline ends. Germline V gene data show CDR1 as LGHNA and CDR2 as YNFKEQ. The CDR3, as DNA: TGTGCCAGCAGCCAAGAAAGGGAGCGTGGAAACACCATATATTTT. It yields the protein CASSQERERGNTIYF.

The genes are TRBV5-5 and TRBJ1-5; D might be TRBD1 (5 bases). The CDR3 extends over 15 amino acids. Germline assignment: CDR1 SGHKS and CDR2 YYEKEE (reference sequence). V lost 0 bases to trimming and J lost 1 base, with 8 bases between them. DNA for the CDR3: TGTGCCAGCAGCTTGGAGGGGTGGAGCAATCAGCCCCAGCATTTT. It translates to CASSLEGWSNQPQHF.

This chain uses TRBV14 with TRBJ2-1; either TRBD1 or TRBD2 may fit D (5 bases each). V lost 4 bases and J 6 bases, leaving 19 bases between the germline ends. This CDR3 has 16 residues. Germline V CDR1 and CDR2: SGHDN, FVKESK. The CDR3 reads CASSREQGFALNEQFF. DNA of the CDR3: TGTGCCAGCAGCCGGGAGCAGGGATTTGCTCTCAATGAGCAGTTCTTC.

V usage is TRBV5-6 and J usage is TRBJ1-2; D ambiguous. Trimming took 2 bases from V and 6 from J, leaving 26 bases between them. Germline V lookup: CDR1 SGHDT, CDR2 YYEEEE. The CDR3 covers 18 residues. CDR3 sequence: CASSFESSASGKWDGYTF. The DNA for the CDR3 is TGTGCCAGCAGCTTCGAGTCGTCGGCTTCGGGGAAATGGGATGGCTACACCTTC. The variable domain in full, completed from reference TRBV5-6 and TRBJ1-2, reads DAGVTQSPTHLIKTRGQQVTLRCSPKSGHDTVSWYQQALGQGPQFIFQYYEEEERQRGNFPDRFSGHQFPNYSSELNVNALLLGDSALYLCASSFESSASGKWDGYTFGSGTRLTVV.

V and J are TRBV18 and TRBJ1-1, with D maybe TRBD1 (5 bases). This CDR3 has 15 amino acids. Germline V gene lookup returns CDR1 KGHSH and CDR2 LQKENI. V gave up 1 base and J gave up 11 bases, with 20 bases separating them. The CDR3: CASSPLGTEIQGAFF. CDR3 sequence (DNA): TGTGCCAGCTCACCACTTGGGACGGAAATTCAAGGGGCTTTCTTT.

J is TRBJ1-6 and V is TRBV25-1; D might be TRBD1 (6 bases). The germline gives CDR1 MGHDK, CDR2 SYGVNS. The V end lost 7 bases, the J end lost 6 bases, and 16 bases lay between the germline ends. There are 15 residues in the CDR3. The CDR3 loop is CASKPHREGNSPLHF. The CDR3 nucleotides are TGTGCCAGCAAACCTCACAGGGAGGGTAATTCACCCCTCCACTTT. Complete variable domain (other parts from reference TRBV25-1 and TRBJ1-6): EADIYQTPRYLVIGTGKKITLECSQTMGHDKMYWYQQDPGMELHLIHYSYGVNSTEKGDLSSESTVSRIRTEHFPLTLESARPSHTSQYLCASKPHREGNSPLHFGNGTRLTVT.

This rearrangement joins TRBV10-1 to TRBJ2-3; TRBD2 matches 10 bases. Germline V gives CDR1 WNHNN, CDR2 SYGVQD (reference sequence). With V trimmed by 4 bases and J by 0 bases, 4 bases remained unmatched. The CDR3 consists of 16 residues. The CDR3 sequence is CASSGGLAESTDTQYF. CDR3 coding DNA: TGCGCCAGCAGTGGCGGACTAGCGGAAAGCACAGATACGCAGTATTTT.

The CDR3 nucleotides are TGTGCCAGCAGTGCCACCGACGGAGTGAAGCAGTTCTTC. It specifies CASSATDGVKQFF. The chain has TRBV6-4 and TRBJ2-1; D is undetermined. The V end was cut by 4 bases, the J end by 11 bases, with 15 bases between. Germline V gene sequence: CDR1 MRHNA, CDR2 SNTAGT. The CDR3 totals 13 residues.

This clone was picked up one time. This chain joins TRBV28 and TRBJ1-5; 9 nucleotides line up with TRBD1. Germline values: CDR1 MDHEN, CDR2 SYDVKM. CDR3 length: 16 amino acids. Germline trimming cut 5 bases from V and 5 bases from J; bases unmatched to any gene: 10. The CDR3 region is CASSRSGTGYYQPQHF. Written as DNA, the CDR3 is TGTGCCAGCAGTCGGTCCGGGACAGGGTACTATCAGCCCCAGCATTTT.

The genes are TRBV7-2 and TRBJ2-7; 7 bases align to TRBD1. V lost 2 bases and J lost 5; bases outside the gene matches: 18. The CDR3 is 18 residues long. CDR1 is SGHTA and CDR2 is FQGNSA in the germline V gene. The CDR3 coding sequence is TGTGCCAGCAGCTTATTCGGGAAGACAGGGATGGTAGTCAACGAGCAGTACTTC. Amino acids: CASSLFGKTGMVVNEQYF.

The rearrangement links TRBV19 to TRBJ1-1; D unresolved. Trimming cost V 1 base and J 0 bases, with 3 bases left between them. Germline CDR1 is LNHDA and CDR2 is SQIVND (reference sequence). The CDR3 totals 13 residues. The DNA of the CDR3 is TGTGCCAGTAGTATAGTCGTGAACACTGAAGCTTTCTTT. Protein: CASSIVVNTEAFF.

The chain couples TRBV6-5 to TRBJ1-1; weak D call: TRBD1 (5 bases). The V end lost 6 bases, the J end lost 5 bases, and 19 bases lay between the germline ends. CDR3 length equals 15 residues. CDR1 and CDR2 (germline): MNHEY, SVGAGI. The CDR3 bases are TGTGCCAGCAGATCAGAGGGGCATGTAGTGACTGAAGCTTTCTTT. It encodes CASRSEGHVVTEAFF.